The 13 T cell receptor beta chains in this list originate from one sample, sequenced in a study of a mutant IDH1 vaccine in newly diagnosed glioma. The table came from immunoSEQ multiplex PCR; TCRdb's copy has only in-frame clones and leaves some out. Of 30,000 to 35,000 clones in the sample, 90% are singletons; the top ten hold around 20%. No antigen has been identified for these receptors. Time point given: week 11, during vaccination. A 20-mer mutant IDH1 peptide at 300 ug was injected subcutaneously with topical imiquimod. Specimen: PBMCs, collected from a glioma patient whose treatment included an IDH1 peptide vaccine. The receptors come from a man aged 18-30 years with glioma.

The chain employs TRBV6-5 and TRBJ1-2; tentative D call: TRBD1 (5 bases). Germline CDR1 reads MNHEY; CDR2 reads SVGAGI. V shed 9 bases and J shed 4 bases, with 12 bases lying between them. The CDR3 loop spans 12 amino acids. The CDR3 bases are TGTGCCAGTTCCAGGGCGGGCTATGGCTACACCTTC. Its translation: CASSRAGYGYTF.

This clone appeared once. V is TRBV30 and J is TRBJ1-3; maybe TRBD1 (5 bases). The germline gives CDR1 GTSNPN, CDR2 SVGIG (reference sequence). This CDR3 spans 15 amino acids. Between the trimmed V and J ends, which lost 2 bases and 4 bases, there was a span of 15 bases. CDR3 nucleotide sequence: TGTGCCTGGAGTCGGGACCTAAAGGCGGGAAACACCATATATTTT. Protein: CAWSRDLKAGNTIYF.

J is TRBJ2-3 and V is TRBV6-6; TRBD2 matches 9 bases. This CDR3 contains 16 residues. Per germline, CDR1 MNHNY and CDR2 SVGAGI (reference sequence). The J segment lost 1 base and the V segment lost 6 bases, leaving 8 bases of the junction unmatched. The CDR3 sequence is CASRPQAGGGTDTQYF. CDR3 in DNA: TGTGCCAGCAGGCCCCAAGCGGGAGGAGGCACAGATACGCAGTATTTT.

A few counts support this clone. The genes are TRBV5-6 and TRBJ1-2; possible D gene TRBD1, 6 bases. Germline assignment: CDR1 SGHDT and CDR2 YYEEEE. V dropped 2 bases and J dropped 5 bases, with 22 bases sitting between them. The length of the CDR3 is 17 residues. The CDR3 protein is CASSFPPPTGSRYGYTF. The DNA of the CDR3 is TGTGCCAGCAGCTTCCCTCCGCCGACAGGAAGTCGATATGGCTACACCTTC. The complete variable domain, with remaining parts taken from reference TRBV5-6 and TRBJ1-2, reads DAGVTQSPTHLIKTRGQQVTLRCSPKSGHDTVSWYQQALGQGPQFIFQYYEEEERQRGNFPDRFSGHQFPNYSSELNVNALLLGDSALYLCASSFPPPTGSRYGYTFGSGTRLTVV.

In its sample, this clone was seen once. The rearrangement joins TRBV6-5 to TRBJ1-2; D call uncertain. The V and J ends lost 2 bases and 7 bases respectively, with 5 bases between them. Germline CDR1 reads MNHEY; CDR2 reads SVGAGI. CDR3 length: 11 amino acids. The CDR3 here is CASSYKGGYTF. The DNA for the CDR3 is TGTGCCAGCAGTTACAAAGGTGGCTACACCTTC.

The CDR3 loop reads CASGGGVTGEQYF. The CDR3 DNA reads TGTGCCAGCGGGGGTGGGGTCACGGGCGAGCAGTACTTC. This sequence joins TRBV2 and TRBJ2-7; D may correspond to TRBD1 or TRBD2 (5 bases each). Germline V gene lookup returns CDR1 SNHLY and CDR2 FYNNEI. Trimming stripped 8 bases from V and 6 bases from J, with 17 bases between. The CDR3 runs to 13 residues.

The chain combines TRBV6-1 with TRBJ2-7, with D possibly matching TRBD2 (6 bases). Germline assignment: CDR1 MNHNS and CDR2 SASEGT. Trimming cost V 3 bases and J 3 bases, with 18 bases left between them. This CDR3 has 16 residues. The CDR3 nucleotides read TGTGCCAGCAGTGACCCCCGTAGGAGGGCTATCTACGAGCAGTACTTC. It encodes CASSDPRRRAIYEQYF.

The V and J genes are TRBV4-2 and TRBJ2-1; D perhaps matches TRBD1 (5 bases). The V gene lost 1 base and the J gene lost 6 bases, with 7 bases spanning the gap. CDR3 length: 13 residues. In germline, CDR1 is LGHNA, CDR2 YNFKEQ. The chain's CDR3 is CASSQGGANEQFF. The CDR3 DNA reads TGTGCCAGCAGCCAAGGGGGCGCCAATGAGCAGTTCTTC.

V and J are TRBV2 and TRBJ1-3, with D unclear. Germline CDR1 is SNHLY and CDR2 is FYNNEI. Trimming took off 3 bases at V and 0 bases at J, with 12 bases between the two ends. This CDR3 has 16 residues. In nucleotides, the CDR3 is TGTGCCAGCAGTGAGCAAGGAAGGAGCTCTGGAAACACCATATATTTT. Amino acids: CASSEQGRSSGNTIYF.

The chain uses TRBV25-1 and TRBJ2-5; D ambiguous. The CDR3 is 12 residues long. Trimming took off 2 bases at V and 5 bases at J, with 6 bases between the two ends. Per germline, CDR1 MGHDK and CDR2 SYGVNS. CDR3 sequence (DNA): TGTGCCAGCAGTGAAGGTGGCGAGACCCAGTACTTC. Translating it yields CASSEGGETQYF.

This chain joins TRBV4-1 and TRBJ1-1; D is possibly TRBD1 (5 bases). The germline CDR1 and CDR2 sequences are MGHRA and YSYEKL. The CDR3 sequence is 16 residues long. Trimming stripped 0 bases from V and 4 bases from J, with 15 bases between. This chain's CDR3 is CASSQEETGVATEAFF. The CDR3 DNA is TGCGCCAGCAGCCAAGAGGAGACGGGGGTGGCCACTGAAGCTTTCTTT.

The chain links TRBV7-8 to TRBJ2-5; 12 nucleotides match TRBD2. CDR1 is SGHVS, CDR2 FQNEAQ, per germline. This CDR3 is 14 amino acids long. Germline trimming cut 5 bases from V and 6 bases from J; bases unmatched to any gene: 4. The CDR3 loop is CASSPGLAGKTQYF. DNA of the CDR3: TGTGCCAGCAGCCCCGGACTAGCGGGAAAGACCCAGTACTTC.

The V and J genes are TRBV4-3 and TRBJ2-3; 10 positions agree with TRBD2. CDR1 is LGHNA and CDR2 is YSLEER in the germline V gene. CDR3 length equals 18 residues. The trim removed 0 bases at V and 8 bases at J, leaving 14 bases unmatched. Here the CDR3 DNA reads TGCGCCAGCAGCCAAGATCGAAGGACTAGCGGTTTAGGGAGTACGCAGTATTTT. Encoded protein: CASSQDRRTSGLGSTQYF.